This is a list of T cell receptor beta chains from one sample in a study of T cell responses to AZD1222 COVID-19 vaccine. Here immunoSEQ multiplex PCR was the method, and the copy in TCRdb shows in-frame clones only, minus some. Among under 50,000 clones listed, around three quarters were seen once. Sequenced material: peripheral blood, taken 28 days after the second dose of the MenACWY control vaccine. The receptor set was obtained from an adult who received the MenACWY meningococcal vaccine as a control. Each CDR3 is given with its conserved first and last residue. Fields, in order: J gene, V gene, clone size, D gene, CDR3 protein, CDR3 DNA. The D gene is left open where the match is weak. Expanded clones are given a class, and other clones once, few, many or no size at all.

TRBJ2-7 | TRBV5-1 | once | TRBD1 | CASSSSTGGHYEQYF | TGCGCCAGCAGCAGCTCGACAGGGGGCCATTACGAGCAGTACTTC
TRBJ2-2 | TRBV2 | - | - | CASRRSSGTGGELFF | TGTGCCAGCAGAAGGAGTAGCGGGACAGGCGGGGAGCTGTTTTTT
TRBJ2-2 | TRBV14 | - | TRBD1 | CASSQDLFDRDRTGELFF | TGTGCCAGCAGCCAAGATCTTTTTGACAGGGACCGCACCGGGGAGCTGTTTTTT
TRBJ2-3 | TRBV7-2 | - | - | CASSLTPGAQRNTQYF | TGTGCCAGCAGCTTGACGCCGGGAGCCCAAAGAAATACGCAGTATTTT
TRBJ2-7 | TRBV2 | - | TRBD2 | CASRPTTSGGPQQYF | TGTGCCAGCAGGCCTACGACTAGCGGAGGCCCCCAGCAGTACTTC
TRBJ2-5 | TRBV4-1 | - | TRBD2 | CASSQAWTSGGVAETQYF | TGCGCCAGCAGCCAAGCGTGGACTAGCGGGGGGGTGGCGGAGACCCAGTACTTC
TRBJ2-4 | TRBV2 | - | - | CASSEHGLAKNIQYF | TGTGCCAGCAGTGAACATGGGCTAGCCAAAAACATTCAGTACTTC
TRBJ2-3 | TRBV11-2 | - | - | CASSKGQNREADTQYF | TGTGCCAGCAGCAAAGGCCAAAACAGGGAGGCGGATACGCAGTATTTT
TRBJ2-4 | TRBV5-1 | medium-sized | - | CASSAGGTDLAKNIQYF | TGCGCCAGCAGCGCCGGAGGGACAGATCTAGCCAAAAACATTCAGTACTTC
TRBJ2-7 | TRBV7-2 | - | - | CASSSGASYEQYF | TGTGCCAGCAGTTCGGGAGCCTCCTACGAGCAGTACTTC
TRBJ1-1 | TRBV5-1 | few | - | CASSWGVEGTEAFF | TGCGCCAGCAGCTGGGGGGTCGAGGGCACTGAAGCTTTCTTT
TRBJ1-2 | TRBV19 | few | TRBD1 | CASSLGTAYGYTF | TGTGCCAGTAGTTTGGGGACAGCCTATGGCTACACCTTC
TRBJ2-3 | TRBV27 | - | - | CASRSLPMPSTDTQYF | TGTGCCAGCAGATCCCTTCCCATGCCTAGCACAGATACGCAGTATTTT
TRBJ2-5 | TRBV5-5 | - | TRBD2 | CASSRTLAEETQYF | TGTGCCAGCAGTCGGACTCTAGCGGAGGAGACCCAGTACTTC
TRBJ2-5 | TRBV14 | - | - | CASSQASVFETQYF | TGTGCCAGCAGCCAGGCTAGCGTATTTGAGACCCAGTACTTC
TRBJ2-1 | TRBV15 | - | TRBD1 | CATSRQQTGYNEQFF | TGTGCCACCAGCAGACAACAGACAGGGTACAATGAGCAGTTCTTC
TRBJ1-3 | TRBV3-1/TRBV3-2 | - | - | CASSRDPILAGNTIYF | TGTGCCAGCAGCCGGGACCCCATACTGGCGGGAAACACCATATATTTT
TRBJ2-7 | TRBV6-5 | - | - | CASIRDSYEQYF | TGTGCCAGCATTCGCGACAGCTACGAGCAGTACTTC
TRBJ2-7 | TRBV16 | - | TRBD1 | CASSRMDRRYEQYF | TGTGCCAGCAGCCGTATGGACAGGAGATACGAGCAGTACTTC
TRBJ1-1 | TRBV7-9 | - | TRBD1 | CASSLGTGAAEAFF | TGTGCCAGCAGCTTAGGGACAGGGGCGGCTGAAGCTTTCTTT
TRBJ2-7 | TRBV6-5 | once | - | CASSRPVPPYEQYF | TGTGCCAGCAGCCGCCCGGTTCCTCCTTACGAGCAGTACTTC
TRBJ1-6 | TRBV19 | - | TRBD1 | CASSMDTGVWNSPLHF | TGTGCCAGTAGTATGGATACAGGGGTTTGGAATTCACCCCTCCACTTT
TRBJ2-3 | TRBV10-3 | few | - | CAIRGIGTDTQYF | TGTGCCATCCGGGGCATCGGCACAGATACGCAGTATTTT